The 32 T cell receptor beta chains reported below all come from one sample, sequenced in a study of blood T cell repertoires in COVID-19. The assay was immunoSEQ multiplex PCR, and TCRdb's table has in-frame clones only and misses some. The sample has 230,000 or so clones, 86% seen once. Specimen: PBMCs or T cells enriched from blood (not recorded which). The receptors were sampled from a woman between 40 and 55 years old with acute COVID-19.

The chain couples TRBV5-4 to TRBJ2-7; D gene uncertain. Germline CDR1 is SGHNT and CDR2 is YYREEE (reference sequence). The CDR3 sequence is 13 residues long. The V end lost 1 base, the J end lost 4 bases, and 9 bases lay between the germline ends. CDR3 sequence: CASSLRYGYEQYF. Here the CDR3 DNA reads TGTGCCAGCAGCTTGCGGTATGGTTACGAGCAGTACTTC.

CDR3 protein: CASSQGPKGGYTF. In DNA, the CDR3 is TGTGCCAGCAGCCAGGGTCCGAAGGGGGGCTACACCTTC. The chain couples TRBV3-1 (or the pseudogene TRBV3-2) to TRBJ1-2; TRBD1 is a possible D gene (5 bases). The V gene's germline CDR1 is LGHDT and CDR2 YNNKEL (reference sequence). This CDR3 is built from 13 residues. V was shortened by 3 bases and J by 8 bases, with 13 bases between the two germline ends.

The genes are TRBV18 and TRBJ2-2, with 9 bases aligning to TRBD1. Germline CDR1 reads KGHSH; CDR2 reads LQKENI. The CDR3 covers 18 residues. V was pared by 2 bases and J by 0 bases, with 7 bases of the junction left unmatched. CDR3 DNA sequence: TGTGCCAGCTCACCAACTCCGGGACAGGGACCGAACACCGGGGAGCTGTTTTTT. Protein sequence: CASSPTPGQGPNTGELFF.

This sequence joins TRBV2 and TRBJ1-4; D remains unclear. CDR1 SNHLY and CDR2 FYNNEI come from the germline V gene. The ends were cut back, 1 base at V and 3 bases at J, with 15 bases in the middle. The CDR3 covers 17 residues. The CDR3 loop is CASSEGEGRWANEKLFF. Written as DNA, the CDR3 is TGTGCCAGCAGTGAAGGTGAAGGGAGGTGGGCTAATGAAAAACTGTTTTTT.

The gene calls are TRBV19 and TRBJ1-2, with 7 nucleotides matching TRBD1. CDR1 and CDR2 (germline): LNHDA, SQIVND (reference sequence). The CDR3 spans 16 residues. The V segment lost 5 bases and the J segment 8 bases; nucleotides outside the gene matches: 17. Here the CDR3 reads CASSEIGGPTGGGYTF. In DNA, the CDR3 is TGTGCCAGTAGTGAGATAGGGGGCCCAACCGGAGGAGGCTACACCTTC.

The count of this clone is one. The CDR3 nucleotides read TGTGCCAGCAGCTTGACTCCAGGGACACCAGCAACGCAGTACGTC. It codes for CASSLTPGTPATQYV. The chain carries TRBV5-5 and TRBJ2-7; maybe TRBD1 (6 bases). Trimming took 1 base from V and 9 from J, leaving 20 bases between them. The length of the CDR3 is 15 residues. Germline V gene sequence: CDR1 SGHKS, CDR2 YYEKEE (reference sequence).

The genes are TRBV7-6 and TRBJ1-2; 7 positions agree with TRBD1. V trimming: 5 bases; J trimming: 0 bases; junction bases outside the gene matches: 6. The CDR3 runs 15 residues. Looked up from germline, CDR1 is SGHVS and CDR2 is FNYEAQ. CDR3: CASSLDRVANYGYTF. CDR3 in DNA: TGTGCCAGCAGCCTAGACAGGGTCGCTAACTATGGCTACACCTTC.

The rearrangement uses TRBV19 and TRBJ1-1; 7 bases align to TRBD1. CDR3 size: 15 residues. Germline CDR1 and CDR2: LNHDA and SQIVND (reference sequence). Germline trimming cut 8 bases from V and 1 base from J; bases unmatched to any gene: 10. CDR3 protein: CASRQGGGPNTEAFF. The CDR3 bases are TGTGCCAGTCGACAAGGAGGGGGCCCGAACACTGAAGCTTTCTTT.

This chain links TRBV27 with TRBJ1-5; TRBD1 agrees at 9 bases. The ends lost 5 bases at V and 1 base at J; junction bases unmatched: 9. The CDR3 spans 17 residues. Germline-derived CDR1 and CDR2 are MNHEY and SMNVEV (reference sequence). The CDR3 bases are TGTGCCAGCAGTCCACTACAGGGGGCGACGAGCAATCAGCCCCAGCATTTT. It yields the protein CASSPLQGATSNQPQHF.

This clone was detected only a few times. The CDR3 region has the DNA TGTGCCTGGAGTGGACAGTGGGCGAATCAGCCCCAGCATTTT. This gives the protein CAWSGQWANQPQHF. V gene TRBV30 combines with J gene TRBJ1-5; possible D gene TRBD1, 5 bases. Germline assignment: CDR1 GTSNPN and CDR2 SVGIG (reference sequence). The CDR3 is 14 residues long. V was clipped by 1 base and J by 4 bases, with 11 bases between them.

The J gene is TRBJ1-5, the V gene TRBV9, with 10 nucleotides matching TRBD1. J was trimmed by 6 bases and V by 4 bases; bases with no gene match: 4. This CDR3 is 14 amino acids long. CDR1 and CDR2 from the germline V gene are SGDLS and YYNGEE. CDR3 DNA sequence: TGTGCCAGCAGCCCCGGACAGGGGGGTCAGCCCCAGCATTTT. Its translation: CASSPGQGGQPQHF.

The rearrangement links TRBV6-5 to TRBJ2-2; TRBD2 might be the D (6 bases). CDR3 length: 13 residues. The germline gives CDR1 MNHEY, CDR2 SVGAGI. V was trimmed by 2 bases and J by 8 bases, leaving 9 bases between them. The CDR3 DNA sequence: TGTGCCAGCAGTTACAGACTAGATGGGGAGCTGTTTTTT. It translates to CASSYRLDGELFF.

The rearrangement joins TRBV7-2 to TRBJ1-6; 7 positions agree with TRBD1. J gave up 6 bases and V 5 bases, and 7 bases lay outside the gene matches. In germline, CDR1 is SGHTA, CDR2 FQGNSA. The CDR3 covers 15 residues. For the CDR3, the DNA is TGTGCCAGCAGCCAAAAGGGGGCGAGTAATTCACCCCTCCACTTT. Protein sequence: CASSQKGASNSPLHF. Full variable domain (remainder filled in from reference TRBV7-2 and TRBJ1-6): GAGVSQSPSNKVTEKGKDVELRCDPISGHTALYWYRQSLGQGLEFLIYFQGNSAPDKSGLPSDRFSAERTGGSVSTLTIQRTQQEDSAVYLCASSQKGASNSPLHFGNGTRLTVT.

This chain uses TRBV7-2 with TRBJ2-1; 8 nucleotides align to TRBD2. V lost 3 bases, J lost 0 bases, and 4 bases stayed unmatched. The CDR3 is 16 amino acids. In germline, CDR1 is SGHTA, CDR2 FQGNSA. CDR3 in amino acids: CASSFRGGSSYNEQFF. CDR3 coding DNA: TGTGCCAGCAGCTTCCGCGGGGGGAGCTCCTACAATGAGCAGTTCTTC.

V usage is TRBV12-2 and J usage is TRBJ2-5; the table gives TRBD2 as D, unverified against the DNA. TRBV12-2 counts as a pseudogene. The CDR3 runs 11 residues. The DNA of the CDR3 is TGTGCAAGTCGACCCCCGAGGGCCCAGTACTTC. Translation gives CASRPPRAQYF.

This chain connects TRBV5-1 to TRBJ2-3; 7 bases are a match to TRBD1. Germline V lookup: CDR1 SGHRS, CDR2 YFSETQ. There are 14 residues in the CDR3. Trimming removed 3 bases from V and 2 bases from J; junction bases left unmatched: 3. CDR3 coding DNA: TGCGCCAGCAGCTCGGGACAGCACACAGATACGCAGTATTTT. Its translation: CASSSGQHTDTQYF. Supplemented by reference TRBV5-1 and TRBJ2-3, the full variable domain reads KAGVTQTPRYLIKTRGQQVTLSCSPISGHRSVSWYQQTPGQGLQFLFEYFSETQRNKGNFPGRFSGRQFSNSRSEMNVSTLELGDSALYLCASSSGQHTDTQYFGPGTRLTVL.

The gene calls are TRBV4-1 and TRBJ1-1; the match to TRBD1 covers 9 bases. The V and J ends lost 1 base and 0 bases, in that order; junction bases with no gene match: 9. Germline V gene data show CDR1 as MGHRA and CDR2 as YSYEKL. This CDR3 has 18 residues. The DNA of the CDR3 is TGCGCCAGCAGCCAAGGTAAAGGGACAGGGTATCTGAACACTGAAGCTTTCTTT. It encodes CASSQGKGTGYLNTEAFF.

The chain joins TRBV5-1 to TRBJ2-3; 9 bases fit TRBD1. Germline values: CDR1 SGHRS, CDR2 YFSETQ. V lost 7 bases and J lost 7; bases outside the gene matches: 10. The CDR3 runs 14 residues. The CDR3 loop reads CASSRTGEDNTQYF. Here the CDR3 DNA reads TGCGCCAGCTCCCGGACAGGGGAAGATAATACGCAGTATTTT. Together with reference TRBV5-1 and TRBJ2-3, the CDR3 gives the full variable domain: KAGVTQTPRYLIKTRGQQVTLSCSPISGHRSVSWYQQTPGQGLQFLFEYFSETQRNKGNFPGRFSGRQFSNSRSEMNVSTLELGDSALYLCASSRTGEDNTQYFGPGTRLTVL.

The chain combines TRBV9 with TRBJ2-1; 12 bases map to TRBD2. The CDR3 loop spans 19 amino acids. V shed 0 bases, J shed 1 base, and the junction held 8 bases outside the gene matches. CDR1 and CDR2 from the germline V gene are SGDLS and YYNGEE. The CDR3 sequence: CASSVAGLAGSGSYNEQFF. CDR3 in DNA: TGTGCCAGCAGCGTAGCTGGACTAGCGGGGTCGGGATCCTACAATGAGCAGTTCTTC.

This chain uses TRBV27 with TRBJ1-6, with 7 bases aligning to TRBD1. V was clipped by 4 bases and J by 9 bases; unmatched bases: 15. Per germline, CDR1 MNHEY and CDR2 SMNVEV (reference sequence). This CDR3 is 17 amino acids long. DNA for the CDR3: TGTGCCAGCAGTTCCCAACTCGGGGCTCGACAGGGTTCACCCCTCCACTTT. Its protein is CASSSQLGARQGSPLHF.

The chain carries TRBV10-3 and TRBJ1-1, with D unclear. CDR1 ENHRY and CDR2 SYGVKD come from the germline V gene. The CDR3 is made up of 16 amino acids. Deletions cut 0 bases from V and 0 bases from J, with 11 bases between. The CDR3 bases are TGTGCCATCAGTGAGTCTAGAGGAATTATGAACACTGAAGCTTTCTTT. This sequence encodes CAISESRGIMNTEAFF.

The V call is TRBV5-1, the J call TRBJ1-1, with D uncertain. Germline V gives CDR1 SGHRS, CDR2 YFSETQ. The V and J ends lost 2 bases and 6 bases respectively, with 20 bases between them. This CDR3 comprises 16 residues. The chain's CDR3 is CASSFQEGPFGAEAFF. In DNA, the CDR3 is TGCGCCAGCAGCTTTCAGGAAGGCCCCTTTGGCGCTGAAGCTTTCTTT.

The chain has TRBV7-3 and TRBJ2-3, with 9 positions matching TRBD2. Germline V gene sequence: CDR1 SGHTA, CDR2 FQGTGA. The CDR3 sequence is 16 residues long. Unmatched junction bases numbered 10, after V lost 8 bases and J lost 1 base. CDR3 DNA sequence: TGTGCCAGCTCAGACAAGCGGGGGGCCTGCACAGATACGCAGTATTTT. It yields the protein CASSDKRGACTDTQYF.

The CDR3 region has the DNA TGTGCCAGCAGCTCCGAGGTGAACACTGAAGCTTTCTTT. It is translated as CASSSEVNTEAFF. The V call is TRBV5-5, the J call TRBJ1-1; D unclear. The CDR3 contains 13 residues. The V and J ends lost 3 bases and 0 bases respectively, with 6 bases between them. Germline V gene lookup returns CDR1 SGHKS and CDR2 YYEKEE (reference sequence).

The CDR3 loop is CASSYGMPGYTF. As DNA, the CDR3 is TGTGCCAGCAGTTACGGTATGCCCGGCTACACCTTC. The chain recombines TRBV12-3 or TRBV12-4 with TRBJ1-2; D ambiguous. This CDR3 is built from 12 residues. Trimming cost V 4 bases and J 8 bases, with 11 bases left between them.

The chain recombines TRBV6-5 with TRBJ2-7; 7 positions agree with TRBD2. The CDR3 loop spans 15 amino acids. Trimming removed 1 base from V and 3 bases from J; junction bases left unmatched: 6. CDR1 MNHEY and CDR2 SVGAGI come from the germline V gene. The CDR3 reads CASSYFQAGVYEQYF. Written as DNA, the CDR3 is TGTGCCAGCAGTTACTTTCAGGCGGGAGTCTACGAGCAGTACTTC.

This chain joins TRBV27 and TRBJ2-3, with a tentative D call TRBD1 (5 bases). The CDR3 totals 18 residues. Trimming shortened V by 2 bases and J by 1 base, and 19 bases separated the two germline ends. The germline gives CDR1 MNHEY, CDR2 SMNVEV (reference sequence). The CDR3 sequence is CASSLTALGLGRTDTQYF. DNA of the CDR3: TGTGCCAGCAGTTTAACAGCTTTGGGCTTGGGGCGCACAGATACGCAGTATTTT.

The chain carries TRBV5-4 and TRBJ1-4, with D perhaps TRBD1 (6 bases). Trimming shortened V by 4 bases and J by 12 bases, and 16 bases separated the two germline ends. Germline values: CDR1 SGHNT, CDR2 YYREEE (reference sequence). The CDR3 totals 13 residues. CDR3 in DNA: TGTGCCAGCAGCCGTACAGGGACCGGGGAACTGTTTTTT. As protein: CASSRTGTGELFF.

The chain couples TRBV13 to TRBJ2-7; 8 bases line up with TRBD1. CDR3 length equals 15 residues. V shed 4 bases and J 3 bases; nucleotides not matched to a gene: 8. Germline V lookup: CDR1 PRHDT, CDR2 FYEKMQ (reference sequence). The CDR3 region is CASSSTDRGGYEQYF. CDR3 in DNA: TGTGCCAGCAGCTCGACAGACAGGGGAGGCTACGAGCAGTACTTC. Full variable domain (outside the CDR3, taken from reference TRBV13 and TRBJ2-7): AAGVIQSPRHLIKEKRETATLKCYPIPRHDTVYWYQQGPGQDPQFLISFYEKMQSDKGSIPDRFSAQQFSDYHSELNMSSLELGDSALYFCASSSTDRGGYEQYFGPGTRLTVT.

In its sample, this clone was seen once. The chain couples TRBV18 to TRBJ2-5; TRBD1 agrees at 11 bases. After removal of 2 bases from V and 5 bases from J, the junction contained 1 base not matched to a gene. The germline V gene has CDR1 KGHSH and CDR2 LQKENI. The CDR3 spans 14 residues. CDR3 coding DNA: TGTGCCAGCTCACCAGGACAGGGGGCTGAGACCCAGTACTTC. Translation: CASSPGQGAETQYF.

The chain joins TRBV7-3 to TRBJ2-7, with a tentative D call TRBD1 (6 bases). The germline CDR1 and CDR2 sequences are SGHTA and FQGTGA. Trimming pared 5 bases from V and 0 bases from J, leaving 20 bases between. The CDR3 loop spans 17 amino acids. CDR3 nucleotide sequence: TGTGCCAGCAGCCCTATATCCCCGGGACAATGCTCCTACGAGCAGTACGTC. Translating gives CASSPISPGQCSYEQYV.

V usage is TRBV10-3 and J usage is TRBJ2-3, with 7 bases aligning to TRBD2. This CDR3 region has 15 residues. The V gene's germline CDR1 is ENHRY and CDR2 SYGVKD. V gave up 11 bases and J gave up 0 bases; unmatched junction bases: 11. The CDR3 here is CASGGGVWSTDTQYF. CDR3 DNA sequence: TGTGCCTCAGGCGGGGGAGTTTGGAGCACAGATACGCAGTATTTT.